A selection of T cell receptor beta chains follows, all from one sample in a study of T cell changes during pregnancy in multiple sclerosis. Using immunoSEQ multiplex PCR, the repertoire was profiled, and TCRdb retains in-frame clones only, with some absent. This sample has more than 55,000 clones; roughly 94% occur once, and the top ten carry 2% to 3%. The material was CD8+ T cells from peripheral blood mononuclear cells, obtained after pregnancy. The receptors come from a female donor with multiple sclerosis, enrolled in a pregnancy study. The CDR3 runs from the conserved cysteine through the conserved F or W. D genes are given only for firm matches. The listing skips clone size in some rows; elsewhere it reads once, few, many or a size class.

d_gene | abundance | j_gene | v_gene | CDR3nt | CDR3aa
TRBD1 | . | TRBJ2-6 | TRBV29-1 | TGCAGCGTCTGGTCTAGGGACAGGGAGAACTCTGGGGCCAACGTCCTGACTTTC | CSVWSRDRENSGANVLTF
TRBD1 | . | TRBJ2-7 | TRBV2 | TGTGCCAGCAGTGAAATTGGGACAGGAGACTACGAGCAGTACTTC | CASSEIGTGDYEQYF
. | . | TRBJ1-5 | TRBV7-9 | TGTGCCAGCAGTCTAGATAGCAATCAGCCCCAGCATTTT | CASSLDSNQPQHF
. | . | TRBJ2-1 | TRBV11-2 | TGTGCCAGCAGCTCCACCGGTAGGCGGGGTCACAATGAGCAGTTCTTC | CASSSTGRRGHNEQFF
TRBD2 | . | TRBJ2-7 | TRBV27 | TGTGCCAGCAGTGGCCCTAGCGGGAGGGGCTACGAGCAGTACTTC | CASSGPSGRGYEQYF
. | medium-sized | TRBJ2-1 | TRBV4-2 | TGTGCCAGCAGCCAAGGGACGGGAGAGTACAATGAGCAGTTCTTC | CASSQGTGEYNEQFF
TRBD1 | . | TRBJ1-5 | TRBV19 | TGTGCCAGTAGTTTTCTCCGGGACAGGACTCAGCCCCAGCATTTT | CASSFLRDRTQPQHF
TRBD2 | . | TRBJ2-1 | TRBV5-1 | TGCGCCAGCAGCTTTGGGGGAGGGCCAGGCGATGAGCAGTTCTTC | CASSFGGGPGDEQFF
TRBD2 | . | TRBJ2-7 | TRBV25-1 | TGTGCCAGCAGCCCCCCCGGGGGGAGCCAACCCTACGAGCAGTACTTC | CASSPPGGSQPYEQYF
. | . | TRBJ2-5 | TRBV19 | TGTGCCAGTGCCCGACAAAATCAAGAGACCCAGTACTTC | CASARQNQETQYF
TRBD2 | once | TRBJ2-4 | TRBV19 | TGTGCCAGTAGTATGGGAGGGTTCCATGTAAACATTCAGTACTTC | CASSMGGFHVNIQYF
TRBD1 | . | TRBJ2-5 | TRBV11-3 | TGTGCCAGCAGCATCCGCTCCGGGACAGGCCGTGAGACCCAGTACTTC | CASSIRSGTGRETQYF
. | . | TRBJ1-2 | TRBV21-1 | TGTGCCAGCAGCCCATGGACAGGGGGTATCTATGGCTACACCTTC | CASSPWTGGIYGYTF
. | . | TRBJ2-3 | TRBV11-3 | TGTGCCAGCAGCTTAGCGGGGGTTGGGGCCCCGAGGGAAGATACGCAGTATTTT | CASSLAGVGAPREDTQYF
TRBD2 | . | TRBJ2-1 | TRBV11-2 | TGTGCCAGCAGCTTAGTATCCAGCGGGAGGATCAATGAGCAGTTCTTC | CASSLVSSGRINEQFF
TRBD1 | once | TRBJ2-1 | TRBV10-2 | TGCGCCAGCAGTGAGGTGGGACAGAGAATTTATGAGCAGTTCTTC | CASSEVGQRIYEQFF
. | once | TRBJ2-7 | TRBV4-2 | TGTGCCAGCAGCCAAGACAGGGGAGACGAGCAGTACTTC | CASSQDRGDEQYF
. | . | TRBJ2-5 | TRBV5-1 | TGCGCCAGCAGCTTGGCACAGCCCCAAGAGACCCAGTACTTC | CASSLAQPQETQYF
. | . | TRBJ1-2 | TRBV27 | TGTGCCAGCAGTATCGACAGGCTCGATGGCTACACCTTC | CASSIDRLDGYTF
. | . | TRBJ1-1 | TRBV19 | TGTGCCAGTAGTATAGGGCAGGCACGGAACACTGAAGCTTTCTTT | CASSIGQARNTEAFF
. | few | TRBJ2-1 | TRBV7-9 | TGTGCCAGCAGCTCGCTAGAGATTGAGCAGTTCTTC | CASSSLEIEQFF
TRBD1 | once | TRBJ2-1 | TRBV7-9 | TGTGCCAGCAGCTCACCGGACAGGGGCCCCTACAATGAGCAGTTCTTC | CASSSPDRGPYNEQFF